Shown below are 32 T cell receptor beta chains from a single sample sequenced in a study of cytotoxic CD8 clonotypes in ibrutinib-treated CLL. Measured with immunoSEQ multiplex PCR; TCRdb has only the in-frame clones, and not every one. The sample has hundreds of thousands of clones, 65% to 80% seen once. Sequenced here: PBMCs, sampled after 12 months of ibrutinib treatment. These receptors were taken from a human donor with chronic lymphocytic leukemia.

This clone was observed a few times. The chain is built from TRBV9 and TRBJ1-5, with unresolved D. The V gene lost 0 bases and the J gene lost 5 bases, with 3 bases spanning the gap. From germline, CDR1 is SGDLS and CDR2 YYNGEE. The CDR3 extends over 12 amino acids. CDR3 bases: TGTGCCAGCAGCGTAGGGTATCAGCCCCAGCATTTT. It yields the protein CASSVGYQPQHF.

The J gene is TRBJ1-4, the V gene TRBV5-6; 9 nucleotides line up with TRBD1. V shed 0 bases and J 8 bases; nucleotides not matched to a gene: 5. The germline V gene has CDR1 SGHDT and CDR2 YYEEEE. There are 15 residues in the CDR3. CDR3 region: CASSLAGTGKEKLFF. The CDR3 DNA reads as TGTGCCAGCAGCTTGGCCGGGACAGGGAAAGAAAAACTGTTTTTT.

The chain carries TRBV10-3 and TRBJ2-7; TRBD2 aligns across 10 bases. CDR3 size: 20 residues. Germline-derived CDR1 and CDR2 are ENHRY and SYGVKD. With 8 bases clipped from V and 2 bases from J, the junction kept 24 bases outside the gene matches. CDR3 amino acids: CAIGEPGEEREGIITYEQYF. In DNA form, the CDR3 reads TGTGCCATCGGGGAGCCCGGGGAGGAGCGGGAGGGGATAATTACCTACGAGCAGTACTTC.

The chain uses TRBV4-1 and TRBJ2-3; 11 bases align to TRBD2. V shed 1 base and J 2 bases; nucleotides not matched to a gene: 11. CDR3 length: 19 residues. Germline loops: CDR1 MGHRA, CDR2 YSYEKL. CDR3 bases: TGCGCCAGCAGCCAAGCCCTCTTTCTAGCGGGGGGCTACACAGATACGCAGTATTTT. It codes for CASSQALFLAGGYTDTQYF.

V is TRBV5-4 and J is TRBJ2-1; D remains unclear. The ends were cut back, 0 bases at V and 4 bases at J, with 5 bases in the middle. The CDR3 runs to 13 residues. Germline V gives CDR1 SGHNT, CDR2 YYREEE (reference sequence). CDR3 sequence (DNA): TGTGCCAGCAGCTTGGGACAATACAATGAGCAGTTCTTC. Its translation is CASSLGQYNEQFF.

V and J are TRBV18 and TRBJ1-6; 9 nucleotides line up with TRBD1. Germline V gene sequence: CDR1 KGHSH, CDR2 LQKENI. The length of the CDR3 is 15 residues. Trimming at V came to 5 bases and at J to 7 bases, leaving 6 bases not matched to a gene. This CDR3 is CASSAGQGANSPLHF. The CDR3 DNA is TGTGCCAGCTCAGCGGGACAGGGAGCGAATTCACCCCTCCACTTT.

The chain has TRBV7-2 and TRBJ1-2; D may be TRBD1 (6 bases). Trimming removed 5 bases from V and 8 bases from J, with 21 bases in between. Germline CDR1 reads SGHTA; CDR2 reads FQGNSA. This CDR3 has 15 residues. CDR3 protein: CASSTSSGAVYGYTF. The CDR3 coding sequence is TGTGCCAGCAGCACATCCTCGGGGGCTGTTTACGGCTACACCTTC.

The rearrangement links TRBV27 to TRBJ2-7; maybe TRBD1 (6 bases). The germline CDR1 and CDR2 sequences are MNHEY and SMNVEV (reference sequence). The CDR3 loop spans 15 amino acids. Trimming removed 2 bases from V and 0 bases from J, with 11 bases in between. The CDR3 DNA is TGTGCCAGCAGTTTAGGCCAGGGGACCTCCTACGAGCAGTACTTC. It translates to CASSLGQGTSYEQYF.

The V and J genes are TRBV7-2 and TRBJ2-7, with 16 bases that match TRBD2. Germline CDR1 reads SGHTA; CDR2 reads FQGNSA. The ends lost 7 bases at V and 6 bases at J; junction bases unmatched: 9. The CDR3 totals 16 residues. The CDR3 region has the DNA TGTGCCAGCACCCTGGGACTAGCGGGAGGGCTTAGCGAGCAGTACTTC. Translation: CASTLGLAGGLSEQYF. The full variable domain, in which reference TRBV7-2 and TRBJ2-7 provide the parts outside the CDR3, is GAGVSQSPSNKVTEKGKDVELRCDPISGHTALYWYRQSLGQGLEFLIYFQGNSAPDKSGLPSDRFSAERTGGSVSTLTIQRTQQEDSAVYLCASTLGLAGGLSEQYFGPGTRLTVT.

This clone was seen a single time. The chain employs TRBV30 and TRBJ1-3; D possibly corresponds to TRBD1 (5 bases). Germline-derived CDR1 and CDR2 are GTSNPN and SVGIG (reference sequence). Deletions cut 1 base from V and 0 bases from J, with 7 bases between. The CDR3 sequence is 14 residues long. CDR3 sequence reads: CAWSGQISGNTIYF. The CDR3 DNA is TGTGCCTGGAGTGGACAGATCTCTGGAAACACCATATATTTT. Variable domain in full (rest from reference TRBV30 and TRBJ1-3): SQTIHQWPATLVQPVGSPLSLECTVEGTSNPNLYWYRQAAGRGLQLLFYSVGIGQISSEVPQNLSASRPQDRQFILSSKKLLLSDSGFYLCAWSGQISGNTIYFGEGSWLTVV.

This chain links TRBV30 with TRBJ2-2, with 14 bases aligning to TRBD2. With V trimmed by 3 bases and J by 6 bases, 9 bases remained unmatched. Germline CDR1 GTSNPN, CDR2 SVGIG (reference sequence). There are 17 residues in the CDR3. The CDR3 protein is CAWRRLAGGILAGELFF. The CDR3 nucleotides are TGTGCCTGGAGGAGACTAGCGGGAGGGATATTGGCCGGGGAGCTGTTTTTT. The entire variable domain, with the rest obtained from reference TRBV30 and TRBJ2-2, is as follows: SQTIHQWPATLVQPVGSPLSLECTVEGTSNPNLYWYRQAAGRGLQLLFYSVGIGQISSEVPQNLSASRPQDRQFILSSKKLLLSDSGFYLCAWRRLAGGILAGELFFGEGSRLTVL.

The chain employs TRBV18 and TRBJ2-5; 7 bases align to TRBD1. Germline trimming cut 5 bases from V and 1 base from J; bases unmatched to any gene: 4. This CDR3 is built from 14 residues. The germline V gene encodes CDR1 KGHSH and CDR2 LQKENI. This CDR3 is CASSVGGSQETQYF. DNA for the CDR3: TGTGCCAGCTCAGTAGGGGGCTCCCAAGAGACCCAGTACTTC. Supplemented by reference TRBV18 and TRBJ2-5, the full variable domain reads NAGVMQNPRHLVRRRGQEARLRCSPMKGHSHVYWYRQLPEEGLKFMVYLQKENIIDESGMPKERFSAEFPKEGPSILRIQQVVRGDSAAYFCASSVGGSQETQYFGPGTRLLVL.

The rearrangement uses TRBV27 and TRBJ2-5, with a possible D match to TRBD2 (5 bases). Trimming removed 8 bases from V and 10 bases from J, with 11 bases in between. Germline V gene lookup returns CDR1 MNHEY and CDR2 SMNVEV (reference sequence). This CDR3 is built from 10 residues. CDR3 loop: CASGLGGQYF. CDR3 bases: TGTGCCAGCGGGCTTGGAGGCCAGTACTTC.

The chain recombines TRBV10-3 with TRBJ2-1, with no clear D. CDR1 and CDR2 (germline): ENHRY, SYGVKD. The CDR3 extends over 12 amino acids. V lost 2 bases and J 15 bases, leaving 14 bases between the germline ends. CDR3 sequence: CAISEGPRRLFF. Written as DNA, the CDR3 is TGTGCCATCAGTGAGGGGCCTCGCCGTCTGTTCTTC.

V usage is TRBV6-1 and J usage is TRBJ1-2; TRBD1 matches at 12 bases. The V gene's germline CDR1 is MNHNS and CDR2 SASEGT. This CDR3 contains 15 residues. V dropped 8 bases and J dropped 3; count of bases not matched to a gene: 7. CDR3 residues: CASDPGQGADYGYTF. CDR3 in DNA: TGTGCCAGCGACCCGGGACAGGGGGCGGACTATGGCTACACCTTC.

In nucleotides, the CDR3 is TGTGCCAGCAGGGCCCGGAGGGCCTGGGACGAGCAGTACTTC. This sequence encodes CASRARRAWDEQYF. The J gene is TRBJ2-7, the V gene TRBV28; a weak D match, TRBD2 (6 bases). V gave up 6 bases and J gave up 5 bases, with 17 bases separating them. Germline V lookup: CDR1 MDHEN, CDR2 SYDVKM. This CDR3 comprises 14 residues.

The rearrangement joins TRBV27 to TRBJ2-2; the D gene is possibly TRBD2 (6 bases). The ends were cut back, 4 bases at V and 1 base at J, with 13 bases in the middle. This CDR3 region has 16 residues. Germline-derived CDR1 and CDR2 are MNHEY and SMNVEV (reference sequence). Here the CDR3 DNA reads TGTGCCAGCAGTTCCACCCGGGGGAGGAACACCGGGGAGCTGTTTTTT. Translated, it gives CASSSTRGRNTGELFF.

The rearrangement uses TRBV7-9 and TRBJ2-3; 12 bases agree with TRBD2. The CDR3 totals 17 residues. The germline V gene has CDR1 SEHNR and CDR2 FQNEAQ (reference sequence). With 1 base clipped from V and 5 bases from J, the junction kept 7 bases outside the gene matches. The CDR3 DNA reads TGTGCCAGCAGCTTAGTGCCCCCTAGCGGGGGGGGAGATACGCAGTATTTT. This gives the protein CASSLVPPSGGGDTQYF.

This clone was detected only a few times. This chain uses TRBV30 with TRBJ1-2; D unresolved. This CDR3 comprises 13 residues. The germline V and J ends were trimmed by 4 bases and 5 bases, with 14 bases remaining between them. CDR1 and CDR2 from the germline V gene are GTSNPN and SVGIG (reference sequence). As DNA, the CDR3 is TGTGCCTGGAACGACGGCCCGGGATATGGCTACACCTTC. Translated: CAWNDGPGYGYTF.

This chain connects TRBV7-9 to TRBJ1-4, with D hard to call. The CDR3 sequence is 14 residues long. Germline V gives CDR1 SEHNR, CDR2 FQNEAQ (reference sequence). V was shortened by 8 bases and J by 7 bases, with 17 bases between the two germline ends. The CDR3 is CASDGEARGEKLFF. DNA for the CDR3: TGTGCCAGCGATGGAGAGGCCCGGGGTGAAAAACTGTTTTTT. The full variable domain, in which reference TRBV7-9 and TRBJ1-4 provide the parts outside the CDR3, is DTGVSQNPRHKITKRGQNVTFRCDPISEHNRLYWYRQTLGQGPEFLTYFQNEAQLEKSRLLSDRFSAERPKGSFSTLEIQRTEQGDSAMYLCASDGEARGEKLFFGSGTQLSVL.

This rearrangement joins TRBV7-2 to TRBJ1-2, with 9 positions matching TRBD1. Germline V gene sequence: CDR1 SGHTA, CDR2 FQGNSA. The CDR3 spans 15 residues. J was trimmed by 2 bases and V by 0 bases; bases with no gene match: 1. Here the CDR3 reads CASSLAGQGNYGYTF. The CDR3 DNA is TGTGCCAGCAGCTTAGCTGGACAGGGGAACTATGGCTACACCTTC. The entire variable domain, with the rest obtained from reference TRBV7-2 and TRBJ1-2, is as follows: GAGVSQSPSNKVTEKGKDVELRCDPISGHTALYWYRQSLGQGLEFLIYFQGNSAPDKSGLPSDRFSAERTGGSVSTLTIQRTQQEDSAVYLCASSLAGQGNYGYTFGSGTRLTVV.

Comments on this clone: Other DNA sequences in the same sample also yield this CDR3. V gene TRBV7-9 combines with J gene TRBJ1-2; D is undetermined. The CDR3 covers 12 residues. V gave up 5 bases and J gave up 2 bases, with 6 bases separating them. Germline V gives CDR1 SEHNR, CDR2 FQNEAQ (reference sequence). CDR3: CASSLTNYGYTF. CDR3 sequence (DNA): TGTGCCAGCAGCCTGACAAACTATGGCTACACCTTC.

This clone was seen more than once but under ten times. V usage is TRBV7-3 and J usage is TRBJ1-6; TRBD1 is a possible D gene (5 bases). Germline V CDR1 and CDR2: SGHTA, FQGTGA. The ends were cut back, 2 bases at V and 10 bases at J, with 12 bases in the middle. This CDR3 has 14 residues. The CDR3 here is CASSLAGGGSPLHF. The CDR3 DNA is TGTGCCAGCAGCTTAGCGGGGGGAGGCTCACCCCTCCACTTT.

This chain links TRBV7-2 with TRBJ2-7, with a tentative D call TRBD1 (6 bases). The CDR3 consists of 14 residues. Germline loops: CDR1 SGHTA, CDR2 FQGNSA. V gave up 5 bases and J gave up 4 bases, with 15 bases separating them. The CDR3 nucleotides read TGTGCCAGCAGCCCCTCCGGGACACGGTACGAGCAGTACTTC. Its protein product is CASSPSGTRYEQYF. The complete variable domain, with remaining parts taken from reference TRBV7-2 and TRBJ2-7, reads GAGVSQSPSNKVTEKGKDVELRCDPISGHTALYWYRQSLGQGLEFLIYFQGNSAPDKSGLPSDRFSAERTGGSVSTLTIQRTQQEDSAVYLCASSPSGTRYEQYFGPGTRLTVT.

This clone was detected many times. The J gene is TRBJ2-1, the V gene TRBV5-1; 9 positions agree with TRBD1. Per the germline V gene, CDR1 is SGHRS and CDR2 is YFSETQ. V lost 0 bases, J lost 8 bases, and 6 bases stayed unmatched. There are 15 residues in the CDR3. CDR3 in DNA: TGCGCCAGCAGCTTGGGAGGACAGGGGATACATGAGCAGTTCTTC. This translates into CASSLGGQGIHEQFF.

The chain links TRBV30 to TRBJ2-2, with D unresolved. Germline V gives CDR1 GTSNPN, CDR2 SVGIG (reference sequence). The CDR3 runs 13 residues. V lost 2 bases and J 6 bases, leaving 10 bases between the germline ends. Here the CDR3 DNA reads TGTGCCTGGAGTCCGACACGGGCCGGGGAGCTGTTTTTT. Protein: CAWSPTRAGELFF.

The V call is TRBV2, the J call TRBJ1-4, with 11 positions matching TRBD1. V trimming: 7 bases; J trimming: 8 bases; junction bases outside the gene matches: 6. Germline V CDR1 and CDR2: SNHLY, FYNNEI. This CDR3 is 14 amino acids long. CDR3 coding DNA: TGTGCCAGCATCGGGACAGGGGGAAGGGAAAAACTGTTTTTT. Amino acids: CASIGTGGREKLFF.

The count of this clone is one. CDR3 protein: CASSLAGLGETQYF. In nucleotides, the CDR3 is TGTGCCAGCAGCTTAGCGGGTCTTGGGGAGACCCAGTACTTC. The chain couples TRBV7-3 to TRBJ2-5; D is possibly TRBD2 (5 bases). Trimming cost V 2 bases and J 5 bases, with 12 bases left between them. CDR1 and CDR2 (germline): SGHTA, FQGTGA. This CDR3 has 14 residues.

The V gene is TRBV9, the J gene TRBJ2-7; D gene ambiguous. Germline V gene data show CDR1 as SGDLS and CDR2 as YYNGEE. There are 14 residues in the CDR3. V was pared by 0 bases and J by 0 bases, with 7 bases between. The CDR3 sequence: CASSVGGDSYEQYF. The CDR3 nucleotides are TGTGCCAGCAGCGTAGGTGGAGACTCCTACGAGCAGTACTTC. Drawing the rest from reference TRBV9 and TRBJ2-7, the complete variable domain is DSGVTQTPKHLITATGQRVTLRCSPRSGDLSVYWYQQSLDQGLQFLIQYYNGEERAKGNILERFSAQQFPDLHSELNLSSLELGDSALYFCASSVGGDSYEQYFGPGTRLTVT.

CDR3 amino acids: CASAGTANTEAFF. Written as DNA, the CDR3 is TGTGCGTCCGCGGGGACAGCAAACACTGAAGCTTTCTTT. The genes are TRBV30 and TRBJ1-1; 7 nucleotides agree with TRBD1. This CDR3 comprises 13 residues. From germline, CDR1 is GTSNPN and CDR2 SVGIG (reference sequence).

V usage is TRBV7-2 and J usage is TRBJ2-7, with 7 bases identical to TRBD2. After removal of 8 bases from V and 7 bases from J, the junction contained 11 bases not matched to a gene. The CDR3 is 13 amino acids. Germline V gene sequence: CDR1 SGHTA, CDR2 FQGNSA. CDR3 loop: CASGDGLVGEQYF. In nucleotides, the CDR3 is TGTGCCAGCGGCGATGGACTAGTTGGAGAGCAGTACTTC. Supplemented by reference TRBV7-2 and TRBJ2-7, the full variable domain reads GAGVSQSPSNKVTEKGKDVELRCDPISGHTALYWYRQSLGQGLEFLIYFQGNSAPDKSGLPSDRFSAERTGGSVSTLTIQRTQQEDSAVYLCASGDGLVGEQYFGPGTRLTVT.

The chain has TRBV7-2 and TRBJ2-3; 12 nucleotides align to TRBD2. J lost 1 base, V lost 10 bases, and 6 bases had no gene match. The germline CDR1 and CDR2 sequences are SGHTA and FQGNSA. The CDR3 runs 15 residues. The CDR3, as DNA: TGTGCCACCTCGACTAGCGGGAGTCGCACAGATACGCAGTATTTT. It encodes CATSTSGSRTDTQYF.